One sample yielded the 26 T cell receptor beta chains listed below, sequenced in a study of molecular identifiers for immune sequencing clone quantification. TCRdb recomputed calls from the PCR reads with MiXCR, one row per CDR3 protein. This sample yields about 640,000 distinct CDR3 sequences, of which 20% are seen a single time; 0.7% to 1% belongs to the top ten. The sequenced material came from naive CD8+ T cells from blood, with Jurkat cell RNA spiked in. The subset denotes: FACS-sorted CD8+CD4-CCR7+CD45RA+ naive T cells. The receptor source for this set is a human donor in good health. Some libraries in this study had Jurkat cell RNA spiked in.

This clonotype was counted at least ten times. V and J are TRBV27 and TRBJ2-3, with D unresolved. The CDR3 length is 12 residues. V was shortened by 6 bases and J by 4 bases, with 8 bases between the two germline ends. Germline lookup yields CDR1 MNHEY and CDR2 SMNVEV (reference sequence). CDR3 loop: CASRGLSDTQYF. The CDR3 region has the DNA TGTGCCAGCAGGGGCCTTTCAGATACGCAGTATTTT.

This clonotype was picked up many times. V gene TRBV27 combines with J gene TRBJ2-3; tentatively, D is TRBD1 or TRBD2 (6 bases each). Germline V gene data show CDR1 as MNHEY and CDR2 as SMNVEV (reference sequence). V was pared by 3 bases and J by 6 bases, with 16 bases between. The CDR3 loop spans 15 amino acids. The CDR3 bases are TGTGCCAGCAGTTTCGGGGGCAGGGAGAGGGATACGCAGTATTTT. This sequence encodes CASSFGGRERDTQYF.

The sample holds many counts of this clonotype. V and J are TRBV6-1 and TRBJ1-1; D remains unclear. CDR1 MNHNS and CDR2 SASEGT come from the germline V gene. The CDR3 covers 8 residues. V lost 10 bases to trimming and J lost 8 bases, with 5 bases between them. DNA of the CDR3: TGTGCCACCTCCGAAGCTTTCTTT. Translating gives CATSEAFF.

There are many counts of this clonotype. V and J are TRBV5-1 and TRBJ2-3; D perhaps matches TRBD1 (6 bases). The germline V gene has CDR1 SGHRS and CDR2 YFSETQ. V shed 3 bases and J shed 2 bases, with 10 bases lying between them. This CDR3 is 14 amino acids long. The CDR3 here is CASSYRALTDTQYF. DNA for the CDR3: TGCGCCAGCAGCTACAGGGCACTCACAGATACGCAGTATTTT.

The chain couples TRBV12-3 or TRBV12-4 to TRBJ1-4; 8 nucleotides line up with TRBD1. The junction had 7 bases not matched to a gene; V was cut back by 3 bases and J by 4 bases. The CDR3 covers 16 residues. The CDR3 protein is CASSFGQGTVNEKLFF. In DNA, the CDR3 is TGTGCCAGCAGTTTCGGACAGGGAACTGTTAATGAAAAACTGTTTTTT.

To note about this clonotype: A much larger clone lies one base from this, so it may be a read error. The gene calls are TRBV29-1 and TRBJ1-2, with D unresolved. The length of the CDR3 is 11 residues. Germline V lookup: CDR1 SQVTM, CDR2 ANQGSEA. Trimming pared 5 bases from V and 8 bases from J, leaving 12 bases between. The CDR3 DNA reads as TGCAGCGTTAACGCTCCTGGCGGCTACACCTTC. This gives the protein CSVNAPGGYTF.

Concerning this clonotype: This may be a read error, as it is one base from a much larger clone. CDR3 sequence reads: CAGSLKGEQETQYF. The CDR3 region has the DNA TGTGCCGGCAGCTTAAAGGGGGAGCAAGAGACCCAGTACTTC. The chain couples TRBV5-3 to TRBJ2-5; a possible D gene is TRBD1 (6 bases). TRBV5-3 is annotated as an ORF whose role is uncertain. The CDR3 loop spans 14 amino acids. With 10 bases removed from V and 2 bases from J, the gap between germline ends came to 18 bases.

Remarks on this clonotype: This may come from a read error, since a much larger clone is one base off. This chain links TRBV19 with TRBJ2-2; 7 positions agree with TRBD1. Germline V gene data show CDR1 as LNHDA and CDR2 as SQIVND (reference sequence). Trimming cost V 2 bases and J 6 bases; bases outside gene matches: 6. The CDR3 length is 15 residues. In DNA form, the CDR3 reads TGTGCCAGTAGTATAAGAGGGGGCCACGCCGGGGAGCTGTTTTTT. Its protein product is CASSIRGGHAGELFF. Looking up the rest from reference TRBV19 and TRBJ2-2 gives the full variable domain: DGGITQSPKYLFRKEGQNVTLSCEQNLNHDAMYWYRQDPGQGLRLIYYSQIVNDFQKGDIAEGYSVSREKKESFPLTVTSAQKNPTAFYLCASSIRGGHAGELFFGEGSRLTVL.

At least ten counts were recorded for this clonotype. The gene calls are TRBV5-5 and TRBJ1-1, with D unclear. There are 14 residues in the CDR3. V lost 0 bases, J lost 1 base, and 7 bases lay in between. Per germline, CDR1 SGHKS and CDR2 YYEKEE (reference sequence). The CDR3 DNA reads as TGTGCCAGCAGCTTGGATCCGGGGAACACTGAAGCTTTCTTT. Residues: CASSLDPGNTEAFF.

Only a few counts were recorded for this clonotype. The V and J genes are TRBV7-9 and TRBJ2-5; D may be TRBD1 (6 bases). CDR3 length equals 14 residues. Trimming took off 5 bases at V and 5 bases at J, with 15 bases between the two ends. Per the germline V gene, CDR1 is SEHNR and CDR2 is FQNEAQ (reference sequence). CDR3 residues: CASSQWDTRETQYF. CDR3 sequence (DNA): TGTGCCAGCAGCCAATGGGACACACGGGAGACCCAGTACTTC.

The chain couples TRBV4-3 to TRBJ2-6; D perhaps matches TRBD1 (5 bases). The germline V gene encodes CDR1 LGHNA and CDR2 YSLEER. The length of the CDR3 is 19 residues. Trimming left V 0 bases short and J 0 bases short, with 15 bases between. The CDR3 sequence: CASSQDSAGLGSGANVLTF. The CDR3 DNA is TGCGCCAGCAGCCAAGATTCGGCAGGGCTAGGCTCTGGGGCCAACGTCCTGACTTTC.

This clonotype was seen many times. This chain connects TRBV6-5 to TRBJ1-1; D not resolved. The V end was cut by 7 bases, the J end by 4 bases, with 13 bases between. CDR1 and CDR2 (germline): MNHEY, SVGAGI. The CDR3 loop spans 13 amino acids. CDR3 region: CASTPGGPTEAFF. CDR3 bases: TGTGCCAGCACTCCCGGCGGGCCCACTGAAGCTTTCTTT.

As concerns this clonotype: This clone may be a read error of a much larger clone one base away. The gene calls are TRBV5-5 and TRBJ2-3; D remains unclear. The J call is uncertain, as TRBJ1-5 better fits the DNA end. CDR1 and CDR2 (germline): SGHKS, YYEKEE (reference sequence). The CDR3 contains 15 residues. CDR3 bases: TGTGCCAGCAGCGCTGGGAGAATTAACACAGATACGCAGCATTTT. It codes for CASSAGRINTDTQHF.

The V call is TRBV2, the J call TRBJ1-3, with TRBD1 matching over 7 bases. Germline CDR1 and CDR2: SNHLY and FYNNEI. The ends lost 4 bases at V and 0 bases at J; junction bases unmatched: 6. This CDR3 has 16 amino acids. The CDR3 region has the DNA TGTGCCAGCAGTGGGGACAGACAGAGCTCTGGAAACACCATATATTTT. It encodes CASSGDRQSSGNTIYF.

This clonotype turned up a few times. CDR3 amino acids: CASSQGGDWTEAFF. CDR3 in DNA: TGCGCCAGCAGCCAGGGCGGGGATTGGACTGAAGCTTTCTTT. The rearrangement uses TRBV4-1 and TRBJ1-1; no clear D gene. This CDR3 has 14 amino acids. Trimming cost V 3 bases and J 5 bases, with 13 bases left between them. Germline CDR1 is MGHRA and CDR2 is YSYEKL.

This clonotype has more than one count but fewer than ten. V is TRBV20-1 and J is TRBJ2-7; TRBD1 is a possible D gene (6 bases). Trimming took 6 bases from V and 2 from J, leaving 20 bases between them. The CDR3 has 15 residues. Germline V gene sequence: CDR1 DFQATT, CDR2 SNEGSKA (reference sequence). CDR3 residues: CSATGQAGDTYEQYF. CDR3 coding DNA: TGCAGTGCCACGGGTCAGGCAGGGGATACCTACGAGCAGTACTTC.

This clonotype was detected only once. This clone may be a read error of a much larger clone one base away. J is TRBJ1-2 and V is TRBV28; 7 bases agree with TRBD1. With 5 bases clipped from V and 3 bases from J, the junction kept 9 bases outside the gene matches. Germline V gives CDR1 MDHEN, CDR2 SYDVKM. This CDR3 comprises 15 residues. This chain's CDR3 is CASSPPTGSYYGYTF. In nucleotides, the CDR3 is TGTGCCAGCAGTCCCCCGACAGGGTCGTACTATGGCTACACCTTC.

Comment on this clonotype: A clone one base away is much larger, so this may be a read error. V gene TRBV12-3 or TRBV12-4 combines with J gene TRBJ2-3; possible D gene TRBD2, 6 bases. The CDR3 consists of 14 residues. Trimming removed 3 bases from V and 6 bases from J, with 13 bases in between. The CDR3 DNA reads as TGTGCCAGCAGTTTCGGGGGAAATTGGGATACGCAGTATTTT. Protein: CASSFGGNWDTQYF.

This clonotype was seen a handful of times. The rearrangement joins TRBV12-3 or TRBV12-4 to TRBJ2-7; 9 bases fit TRBD2. J lost 4 bases, V lost 3 bases, and 4 bases had no gene match. The CDR3 has 14 residues. CDR3 in DNA: TGTGCCAGCAGTTTTGGGACTAGCCAGTACGAGCAGTACTTC. Protein product: CASSFGTSQYEQYF.

This clonotype has a handful of counts. This likely comes from a read error, as the CDR3 has no conserved phenylalanine or tryptophan at its end. V is TRBV13 and J is TRBJ1-1; D is perhaps TRBD1 (5 bases). The germline gives CDR1 PRHDT, CDR2 FYEKMQ (reference sequence). CDR3 size: 15 residues. V lost 5 bases, J lost 0 bases, and 13 bases lay in between. CDR3 residues: CASSANGDLNTEAFL. The CDR3 region has the DNA TGTGCCAGCAGCGCTAACGGGGACCTGAACACTGAAGCTTTCCTT.

This clonotype has just a few counts. This chain uses TRBV2 with TRBJ1-5, with a tentative D call TRBD1 (6 bases). Germline CDR1 reads SNHLY; CDR2 reads FYNNEI. V dropped 7 bases and J dropped 3 bases, with 10 bases sitting between them. The CDR3 extends over 13 amino acids. The CDR3 is CASIGGANQPQHF. The CDR3 DNA is TGTGCCAGCATTGGGGGGGCCAATCAGCCCCAGCATTTT.

This clonotype was detected ten times or more. The gene calls are TRBV7-9 and TRBJ2-7, with TRBD1 identical over 7 bases. The CDR3 loop spans 16 amino acids. Germline CDR1 reads SEHNR; CDR2 reads FQNEAQ (reference sequence). The V gene end was trimmed by 1 base and the J gene end by 6 bases; junction bases not matched to a gene: 12. The CDR3 DNA is TGTGCCAGCAGCTTAGGGGGACAGTACATCCCAGGCGAGCAGTACTTC. This codes for CASSLGGQYIPGEQYF.

This clonotype was recorded many times. This chain joins TRBV4-1 and TRBJ2-7; TRBD1 might be the D (6 bases). This CDR3 is built from 16 residues. Germline loops: CDR1 MGHRA, CDR2 YSYEKL. V gave up 4 bases and J gave up 3 bases, with 19 bases separating them. The CDR3 DNA reads as TGCGCCAGCAGCCTAAAGATCACAGGGTCCGGCTACGAGCAGTACTTC. Protein sequence: CASSLKITGSGYEQYF.

Details on this clonotype: This may be a read error: a much more frequent sequence differs by one nucleotide. The chain couples TRBV27 to TRBJ2-5; D not certain. Germline-derived CDR1 and CDR2 are MNHEY and SMNVEV (reference sequence). This CDR3 contains 13 residues. V shed 1 base and J shed 1 base, with 4 bases lying between them. CDR3 DNA: TGTGCCAGCAGTTTATGGGTCCAAGAGACCCAGTACTTC. It specifies CASSLWVQETQYF.

Regarding this clonotype: No conserved phenylalanine or tryptophan ends this CDR3, so it is likely a read error. The genes are TRBV4-3 and TRBJ1-1; weak D call: TRBD1 (5 bases). Per the germline V gene, CDR1 is LGHNA and CDR2 is YSLEER. The length of the CDR3 is 16 residues. The CDR3, as DNA: TGCGCCAGCATCCAAGACAACAGGAATAGGGACACTGAAGCTTTCCTT. It specifies CASIQDNRNRDTEAFL.

In its sample, this clonotype was seen many times. J is TRBJ2-1 and V is TRBV7-9; 7 bases align to TRBD1. J gave up 15 bases and V 4 bases, and 12 bases lay outside the gene matches. Looked up from germline, CDR1 is SEHNR and CDR2 is FQNEAQ (reference sequence). The length of the CDR3 is 13 residues. CDR3 sequence reads: CASSSLLDRAGFF. CDR3 nucleotide sequence: TGTGCCAGCAGCTCACTCTTAGACAGGGCAGGGTTCTTC. Together with reference TRBV7-9 and TRBJ2-1, the CDR3 gives the full variable domain: DTGVSQNPRHKITKRGQNVTFRCDPISEHNRLYWYRQTLGQGPEFLTYFQNEAQLEKSRLLSDRFSAERPKGSFSTLEIQRTEQGDSAMYLCASSSLLDRAGFFGPGTRLTVL.